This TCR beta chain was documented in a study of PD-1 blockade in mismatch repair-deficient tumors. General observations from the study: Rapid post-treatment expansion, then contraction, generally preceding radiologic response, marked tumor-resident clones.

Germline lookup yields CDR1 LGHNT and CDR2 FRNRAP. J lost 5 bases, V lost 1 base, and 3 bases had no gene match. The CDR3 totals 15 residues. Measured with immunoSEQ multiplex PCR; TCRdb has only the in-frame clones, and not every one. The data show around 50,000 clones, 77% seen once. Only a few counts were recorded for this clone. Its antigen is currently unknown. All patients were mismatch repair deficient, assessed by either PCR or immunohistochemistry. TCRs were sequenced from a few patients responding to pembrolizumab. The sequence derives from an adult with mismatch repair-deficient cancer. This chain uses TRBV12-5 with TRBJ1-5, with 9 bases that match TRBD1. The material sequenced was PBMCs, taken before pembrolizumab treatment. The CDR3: CASGLGQGVYQPQHF. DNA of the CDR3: TGTGCTAGTGGTTTGGGACAGGGGGTCTATCAGCCCCAGCATTTT. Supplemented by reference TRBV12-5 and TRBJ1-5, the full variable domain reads DARVTQTPRHKVTEMGQEVTMRCQPILGHNTVFWYRQTMMQGLELLAYFRNRAPLDDSGMPKDRFSAEMPDATLATLKIQPSEPRDSAVYFCASGLGQGVYQPQHFGDGTRLSIL.